This TCR beta chain was documented in a study of control samples from healthy donors and cancer patients (dated by TCRdb to the early 2020s). This clone appeared a single time. It lacks a known antigen. No clone much larger than this one lies a single base away; base qualities are absent. Library preparation used the immunoSEQ multiplex PCR assay. Held by TCRdb, this immuneACCESS table contains in-frame sequences only and omits some clones. Under half of the omission traces to an unresolved V gene where checked; the cause of the rest is unknown. Across this sample there are under 150,000 clones, with 88% seen only once. 2.3% of the sample rests with the top ten. V drops 10 bases and J drops 0 bases, leaving 10 bases in between. Counted from cysteine to phenylalanine, this CDR3 has 14 amino acids. The only DNA kept is the CDR3, 42 bases in frame from the first base. CDR1 MNHEY and CDR2 SVGAGI were looked up in the germline V gene.

The clonotype comes from a woman aged 70-85 years in good health. Sequencing used blood. The chain is assembled from TRBV6-5 and TRBJ1-6, with a weak D call of TRBD1 (6 bases match). The CDR3 protein is CATQGNSYNSPLHF. The DNA sequence follows: TGTGCCACACAGGGTAACTCCTATAATTCACCCCTCCACTTT.